Only one count was recorded for the clone carrying this T cell receptor (beta chain). Genomic DNA served as template for TCR beta VDJ and CDR3 profiling. A single record per CDR3 protein comes from TCRdb applying MiXCR to the reads. The sample has roughly 250,000 distinct CDR3 sequences; about 80% are singletons. This specimen belongs to a study of CD8+CD57+ T cells in acquired aplastic anemia. Sequencing involved patients with CD8+CD57+ cell expansion previously shown by flow cytometry. The V and J ends lost 4 bases and 1 base respectively, with 23 bases between them. The CDR3 covers 18 residues. Germline V lookup: CDR1 SGHVS, CDR2 FQNEAQ.

The rearrangement links TRBV7-8 to TRBJ2-7, with a tentative D call TRBD1 (6 bases). The TCR was taken from a human donor with aplastic anemia. Sequencing used sorted CD4+, CD8+, or CD8+CD57+ T cells (not recorded which) from PBMCs. The CDR3 loop is CASSSPGGVSALSYEQYV. DNA for the CDR3: TGTGCCAGCAGCTCCCCTGGGGGCGTCTCAGCCCTTTCCTACGAGCAGTACGTC.